This T cell receptor (beta chain) stems from a study of cytomegalovirus exposure and HLA in healthy donors. General study points: Being indistinguishable, some V segments were excluded, TRBV6-2 and TRBV6-3 among them.

It was with 60 Vbeta and 13 Jbeta primers that the PCR ran. Measured with immunoSEQ multiplex PCR; TCRdb has only the in-frame clones, and not every one. The sample includes over 150,000 clones, approximately 80% of them seen just once. Germline assignment: CDR1 LNHDA and CDR2 SQIVND (reference sequence). The CDR3 sequence is 13 residues long. V lost 7 bases and J lost 5; bases outside the gene matches: 5. With regard to this clone: Its antigen is unknown.

This sequence joins TRBV19 and TRBJ1-5, with 7 bases lining up with TRBD1. The receptor was isolated from a boy between 10 and 17 years old in good health and CMV-seronegative. Input material: PBMCs. CDR3 sequence (DNA): TGTGCCAGTAATAAGCAGGGGGATCAGCCCCAGCATTTT. Amino acids: CASNKQGDQPQHF. The full variable domain, rest sourced from reference TRBV19 and TRBJ1-5, is DGGITQSPKYLFRKEGQNVTLSCEQNLNHDAMYWYRQDPGQGLRLIYYSQIVNDFQKGDIAEGYSVSREKKESFPLTVTSAQKNPTAFYLCASNKQGDQPQHFGDGTRLSIL.